A single sample gave rise to the 4 T cell receptor beta chains below, sequenced in a study of cytomegalovirus exposure and HLA in healthy donors. PCR employed 60 Vbeta and 13 Jbeta primers. Produced via immunoSEQ multiplex PCR; TCRdb's table is partial and in-frame only. The table lists roughly 240,000 clones, 78% of them singletons. Input material: PBMCs. These TCRs come from a boy younger than 18 in good health and CMV-seronegative.

J is TRBJ1-2 and V is TRBV4-2, with D possibly matching TRBD1 (5 bases). V was shortened by 3 bases and J by 8 bases, with 13 bases between the two germline ends. Germline CDR1 reads LGHNA; CDR2 reads YNFKEQ. This CDR3 has 13 residues. The CDR3 sequence is CASSHPTGGGYTF. The CDR3 DNA is TGTGCCAGCAGCCATCCTACGGGGGGAGGCTACACCTTC.

The V and J genes are TRBV30 and TRBJ1-1; D ambiguous. The germline CDR1 and CDR2 sequences are GTSNPN and SVGIG (reference sequence). V was cut by 3 bases and J by 10 bases, with 18 bases left in between. The CDR3 is made up of 13 amino acids. The CDR3 bases are TGTGCCTGGAGGCCCTCGCGGGGTGAGGGAGCTTTCTTT. It encodes CAWRPSRGEGAFF. Full variable domain (remainder filled in from reference TRBV30 and TRBJ1-1): SQTIHQWPATLVQPVGSPLSLECTVEGTSNPNLYWYRQAAGRGLQLLFYSVGIGQISSEVPQNLSASRPQDRQFILSSKKLLLSDSGFYLCAWRPSRGEGAFFGQGTRLTVV.

V and J are TRBV2 and TRBJ2-5, with a weak D call TRBD1 (6 bases). Germline V gene sequence: CDR1 SNHLY, CDR2 FYNNEI. The CDR3 has 14 residues. V gave up 1 base and J gave up 5 bases, with 11 bases separating them. The DNA for the CDR3 is TGTGCCAGCAGTGAAGGTCAGGGGTCGGAGACCCAGTACTTC. It translates to CASSEGQGSETQYF. Variable domain in full (rest from reference TRBV2 and TRBJ2-5): EPEVTQTPSHQVTQMGQEVILRCVPISNHLYFYWYRQILGQKVEFLVSFYNNEISEKSEIFDDQFSVERPDGSNFTLKIRSTKLEDSAMYFCASSEGQGSETQYFGPGTRLLVL.

This clone was picked up one time. V usage is TRBV4-2 and J usage is TRBJ2-7; 9 nucleotides align to TRBD2. CDR1 LGHNA and CDR2 YNFKEQ come from the germline V gene. The CDR3 consists of 15 residues. Trimming took 1 base from V and 6 from J; bases not matched to a gene: 7. This CDR3 is CASSQVGAGGPEQYF. In DNA, the CDR3 is TGTGCCAGCAGCCAAGTAGGAGCGGGGGGTCCCGAGCAGTACTTC.